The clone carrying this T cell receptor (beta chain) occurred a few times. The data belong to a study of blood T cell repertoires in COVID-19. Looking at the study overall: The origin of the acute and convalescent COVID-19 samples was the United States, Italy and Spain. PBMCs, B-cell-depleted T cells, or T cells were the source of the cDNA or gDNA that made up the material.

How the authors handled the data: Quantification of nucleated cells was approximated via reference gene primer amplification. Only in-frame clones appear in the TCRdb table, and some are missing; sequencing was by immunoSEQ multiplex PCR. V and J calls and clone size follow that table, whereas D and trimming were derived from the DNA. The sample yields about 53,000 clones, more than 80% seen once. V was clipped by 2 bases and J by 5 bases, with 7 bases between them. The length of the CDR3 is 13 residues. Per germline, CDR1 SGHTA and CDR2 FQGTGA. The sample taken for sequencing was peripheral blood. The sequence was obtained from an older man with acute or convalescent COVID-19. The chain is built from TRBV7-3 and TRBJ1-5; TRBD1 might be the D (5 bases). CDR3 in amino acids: CASSLARDQPQHF. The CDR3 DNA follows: TGTGCCAGCAGCTTAGCCAGGGATCAGCCCCAGCATTTT.